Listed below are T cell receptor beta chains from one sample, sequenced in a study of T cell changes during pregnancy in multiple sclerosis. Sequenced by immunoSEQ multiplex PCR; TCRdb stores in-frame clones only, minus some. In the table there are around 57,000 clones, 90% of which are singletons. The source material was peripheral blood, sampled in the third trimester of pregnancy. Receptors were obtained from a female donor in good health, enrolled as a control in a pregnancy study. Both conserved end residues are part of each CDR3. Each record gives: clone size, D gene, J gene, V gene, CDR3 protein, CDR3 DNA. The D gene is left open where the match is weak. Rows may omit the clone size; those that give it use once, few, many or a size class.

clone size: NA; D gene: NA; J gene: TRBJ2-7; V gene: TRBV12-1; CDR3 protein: CASSFAPSVYEQYF; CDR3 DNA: TGTGCCAGCAGCTTTGCTCCTAGCGTCTACGAGCAGTACTTC
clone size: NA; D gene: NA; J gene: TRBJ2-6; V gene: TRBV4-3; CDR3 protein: CASSQDPSVGHSFGANVLTF; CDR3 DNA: TGCGCCAGCAGCCAAGACCCCTCGGTGGGCCACTCTTTTGGGGCCAACGTCCTGACTTTC
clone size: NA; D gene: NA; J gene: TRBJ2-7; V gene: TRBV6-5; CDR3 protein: CASRRDSSYEQYF; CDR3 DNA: TGTGCCAGCAGGCGGGACAGTTCCTACGAGCAGTACTTC
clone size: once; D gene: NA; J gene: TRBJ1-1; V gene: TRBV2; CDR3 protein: CASSLNTEAFF; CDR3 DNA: TGTGCCAGCAGTCTAAACACTGAAGCTTTCTTT
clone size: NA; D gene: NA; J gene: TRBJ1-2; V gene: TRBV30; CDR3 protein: CAWSVGAGYTF; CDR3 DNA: TGTGCCTGGAGTGTGGGGGCTGGCTACACCTTC
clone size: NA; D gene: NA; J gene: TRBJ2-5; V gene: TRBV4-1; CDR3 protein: CASSLIARLDHQETQYF; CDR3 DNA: TGCGCCAGCAGCCTGATCGCGCGACTAGACCACCAAGAGACCCAGTACTTC
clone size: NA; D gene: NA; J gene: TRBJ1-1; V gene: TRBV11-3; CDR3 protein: CASSLDEVEAFF; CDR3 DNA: TGTGCCAGCAGCTTAGATGAGGTGGAAGCTTTCTTT
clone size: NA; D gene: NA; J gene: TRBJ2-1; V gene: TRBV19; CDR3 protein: CASSSSGTLLTNNEQFF; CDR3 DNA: TGTGCCAGTAGTTCTTCCGGGACACTATTGACTAACAATGAGCAGTTCTTC
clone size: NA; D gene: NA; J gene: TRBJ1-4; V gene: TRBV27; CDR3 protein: CASSLFWPTNEKLFF; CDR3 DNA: TGTGCCAGCAGCCTCTTTTGGCCAACTAATGAAAAACTGTTTTTT
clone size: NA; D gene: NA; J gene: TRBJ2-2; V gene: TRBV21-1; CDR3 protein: CASSKENRGGAGELFF; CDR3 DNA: TGTGCCAGCAGCAAAGAAAACAGGGGGGGGGCCGGGGAGCTGTTTTTT
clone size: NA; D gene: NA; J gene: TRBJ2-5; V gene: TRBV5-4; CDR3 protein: CASSLAGTQGETQYF; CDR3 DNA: TGTGCCAGCAGCTTGGCCGGGACACAAGGGGAGACCCAGTACTTC
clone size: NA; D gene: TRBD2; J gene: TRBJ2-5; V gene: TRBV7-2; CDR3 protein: CASSLTSERDAETQYF; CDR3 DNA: TGTGCCAGCAGCCTTACTAGCGAGCGCGACGCAGAGACCCAGTACTTC
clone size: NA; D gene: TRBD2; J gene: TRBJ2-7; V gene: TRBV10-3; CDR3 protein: CAIRSGGRDLYEQYF; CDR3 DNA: TGTGCCATCAGGTCGGGGGGGAGGGACCTCTACGAGCAGTACTTC
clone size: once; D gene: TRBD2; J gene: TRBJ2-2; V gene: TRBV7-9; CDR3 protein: CASSSRTSGSGGTGELFF; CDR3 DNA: TGTGCCAGCAGCTCCCGGACTAGCGGGAGTGGGGGCACCGGGGAGCTGTTTTTT
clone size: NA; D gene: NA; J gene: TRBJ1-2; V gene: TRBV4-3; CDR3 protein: CASSQDRGADYGYTF; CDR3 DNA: TGCGCCAGCAGCCAAGATCGGGGTGCCGACTATGGCTACACCTTC
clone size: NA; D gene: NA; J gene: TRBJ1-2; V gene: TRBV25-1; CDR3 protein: CASSELSPSYGYTF; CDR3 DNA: TGTGCCAGCAGTGAATTAAGTCCGAGCTATGGCTACACCTTC
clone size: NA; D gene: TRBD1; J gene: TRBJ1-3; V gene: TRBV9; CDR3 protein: CASSEGDRAGNTIYF; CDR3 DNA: TGTGCCAGCAGCGAGGGGGACAGGGCTGGAAACACCATATATTTT
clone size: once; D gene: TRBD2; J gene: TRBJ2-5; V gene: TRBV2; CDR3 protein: CASRTSGIQETQYF; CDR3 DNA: TGTGCCAGCAGGACTAGCGGAATACAAGAGACCCAGTACTTC
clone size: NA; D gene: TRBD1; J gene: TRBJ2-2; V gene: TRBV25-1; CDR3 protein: CASSDTHRGPTGELFF; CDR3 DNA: TGTGCCAGCAGTGATACTCACAGGGGGCCAACCGGGGAGCTGTTTTTT
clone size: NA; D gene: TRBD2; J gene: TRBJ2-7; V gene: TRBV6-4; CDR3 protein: CASSEQAGGSYEQYF; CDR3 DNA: TGTGCCAGCAGTGAACAAGCGGGAGGGAGTTACGAGCAGTACTTC
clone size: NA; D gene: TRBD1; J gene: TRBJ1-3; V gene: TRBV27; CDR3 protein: CASSPRATGNFLHTIYF; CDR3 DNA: TGTGCCAGCAGTCCGCGGGCGACAGGGAATTTCCTACACACCATATATTTT
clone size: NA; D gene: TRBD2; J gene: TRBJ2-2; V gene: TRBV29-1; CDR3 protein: CSAKGLLAGSNTGELFF; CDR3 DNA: TGCAGCGCCAAAGGCCTGCTAGCGGGGTCGAACACCGGGGAGCTGTTTTTT
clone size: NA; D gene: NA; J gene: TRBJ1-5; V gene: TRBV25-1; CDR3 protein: CASSETTGLGQPQHF; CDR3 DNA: TGTGCCAGCAGTGAAACCACAGGGTTGGGTCAGCCCCAGCATTTT
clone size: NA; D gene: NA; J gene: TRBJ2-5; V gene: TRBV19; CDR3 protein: CASSTGQLKETQYF; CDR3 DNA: TGTGCCAGTAGCACAGGACAGTTAAAAGAGACCCAGTACTTC
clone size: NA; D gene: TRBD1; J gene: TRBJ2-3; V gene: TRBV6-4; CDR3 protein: CASGTGEPTDTQYF; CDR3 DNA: TGTGCCAGCGGGACAGGAGAACCAACAGATACGCAGTATTTT
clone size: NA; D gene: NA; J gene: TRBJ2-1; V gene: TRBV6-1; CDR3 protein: CASSEGAEQFF; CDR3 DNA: TGTGCCAGCAGTGAGGGCGCCGAGCAGTTCTTC
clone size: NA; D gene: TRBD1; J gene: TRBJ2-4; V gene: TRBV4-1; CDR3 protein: CASSQPTGGVSKNIQYF; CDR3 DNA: TGCGCCAGCAGCCAACCGACAGGGGGCGTTTCCAAAAACATTCAGTACTTC
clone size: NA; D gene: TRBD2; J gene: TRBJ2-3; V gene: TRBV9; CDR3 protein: CASSGDPRGSTDTQYF; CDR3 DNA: TGTGCCAGCAGCGGTGACCCGCGGGGGAGCACAGATACGCAGTATTTT
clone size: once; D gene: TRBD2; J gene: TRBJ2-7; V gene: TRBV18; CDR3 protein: CASSPVGGGSYEQYF; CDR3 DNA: TGTGCCAGCTCACCAGTTGGGGGGGGTTCCTACGAGCAGTACTTC
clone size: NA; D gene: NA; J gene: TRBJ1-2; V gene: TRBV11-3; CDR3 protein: CASSLGFIGYGYTF; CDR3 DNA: TGTGCCAGCAGCTTAGGATTTATCGGCTATGGCTACACCTTC
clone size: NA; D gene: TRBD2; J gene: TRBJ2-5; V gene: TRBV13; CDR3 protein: CASSLGRSGKAETQYF; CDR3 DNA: TGTGCCAGCAGCTTAGGCCGTAGCGGGAAGGCGGAGACCCAGTACTTC
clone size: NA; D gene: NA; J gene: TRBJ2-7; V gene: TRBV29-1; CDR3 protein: CSVEGYQGSYEQYF; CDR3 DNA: TGCAGCGTTGAAGGGTATCAGGGCTCCTACGAGCAGTACTTC
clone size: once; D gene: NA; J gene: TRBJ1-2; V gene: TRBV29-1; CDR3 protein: CSVRRYFTF; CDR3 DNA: TGCAGCGTCCGCAGGTACTTCACCTTC
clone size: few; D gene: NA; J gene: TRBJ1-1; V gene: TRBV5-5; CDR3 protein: CASSLEGRTEAFF; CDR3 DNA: TGTGCCAGCAGCTTGGAGGGGAGGACTGAAGCTTTCTTT
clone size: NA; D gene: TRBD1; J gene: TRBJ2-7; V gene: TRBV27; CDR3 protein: CASSWDRSSYEQYF; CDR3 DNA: TGTGCCAGCAGTTGGGACAGAAGCTCCTACGAGCAGTACTTC
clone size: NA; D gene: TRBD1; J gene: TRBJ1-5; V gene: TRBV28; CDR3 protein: CASSSQTGAGNQPQHF; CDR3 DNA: TGTGCCAGCAGCTCCCAGACAGGGGCTGGCAATCAGCCCCAGCATTTT
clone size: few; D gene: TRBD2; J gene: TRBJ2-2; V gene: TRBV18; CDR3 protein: CASSPTSGGNTGELFF; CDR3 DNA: TGTGCCAGCTCACCAACGAGCGGGGGGAACACCGGGGAGCTGTTTTTT
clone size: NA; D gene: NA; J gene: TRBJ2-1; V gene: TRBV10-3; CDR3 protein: CAISASGGSYNEQFF; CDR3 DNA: TGTGCCATCAGTGCCTCCGGGGGTTCCTACAATGAGCAGTTCTTC
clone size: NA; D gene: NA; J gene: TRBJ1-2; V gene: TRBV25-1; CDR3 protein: CASSDGGRGVGYGYTF; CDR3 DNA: TGTGCCAGCAGTGACGGGGGGAGGGGGGTCGGCTATGGCTACACCTTC
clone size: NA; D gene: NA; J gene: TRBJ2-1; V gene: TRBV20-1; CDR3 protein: CSAEYNEQFF; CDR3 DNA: TGCAGTGCTGAGTACAATGAGCAGTTCTTC
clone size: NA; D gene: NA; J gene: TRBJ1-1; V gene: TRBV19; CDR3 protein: CASSWGVRTEAFF; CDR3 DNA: TGTGCCAGTAGTTGGGGGGTAAGGACTGAAGCTTTCTTT
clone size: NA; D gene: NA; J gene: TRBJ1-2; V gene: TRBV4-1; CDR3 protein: CASSQVGGGYTF; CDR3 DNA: TGCGCCAGCAGCCAAGTGGGGGGTGGCTACACCTTC
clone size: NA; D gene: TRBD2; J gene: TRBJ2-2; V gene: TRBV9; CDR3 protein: CASSGAGRTSGNTGELFF; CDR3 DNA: TGTGCCAGCAGCGGCGCCGGTAGGACTAGCGGGAACACCGGGGAGCTGTTTTTT
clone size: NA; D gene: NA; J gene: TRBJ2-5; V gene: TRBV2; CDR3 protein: CASSDFVRETQYF; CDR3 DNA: TGTGCCAGCAGTGATTTTGTCAGAGAGACCCAGTACTTC
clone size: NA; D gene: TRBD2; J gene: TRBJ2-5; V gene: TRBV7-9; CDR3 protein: CASSFSASSGGDYQETQYF; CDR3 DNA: TGTGCCAGCAGCTTCTCCGCCTCTAGCGGGGGGGACTACCAAGAGACCCAGTACTTC
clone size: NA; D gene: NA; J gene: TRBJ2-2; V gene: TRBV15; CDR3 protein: CATSSRVNTGELFF; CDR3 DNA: TGTGCCACCAGTTCCAGGGTGAACACCGGGGAGCTGTTTTTT
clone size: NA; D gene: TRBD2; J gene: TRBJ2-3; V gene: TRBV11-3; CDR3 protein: CASSLGAAGGTDTQYF; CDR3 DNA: TGTGCCAGCAGCTTAGGCGCAGCGGGGGGAACAGATACGCAGTATTTT
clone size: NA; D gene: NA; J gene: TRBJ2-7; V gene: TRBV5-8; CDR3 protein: CASSLPTYEQYF; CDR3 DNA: TGTGCCAGCAGCTTGCCCACCTACGAGCAGTACTTC